This record covers a single T cell receptor (beta chain). Germline values: CDR1 LGHDT, CDR2 YNNKEL (reference sequence). This CDR3 is built from 13 residues. The V and J ends lost 4 bases and 6 bases, in that order; junction bases with no gene match: 4. This specimen comes from a study of blood T cell repertoires in COVID-19. Overall study context: COVID-19 samples, acute and convalescent, were from the United States, Italy and Spain.

Authors' processing steps: Nucleated cell number was recorded as an estimate derived from reference gene primer amplification. Some clones are missing from TCRdb's copy, which holds only in-frame ones; the method was immunoSEQ multiplex PCR. V and J calls and clone size are copied from that table; D and trimming were computed from the DNA. Of under 250,000 clones listed, roughly 89% are singletons. The chain has TRBV3-1 (or the pseudogene TRBV3-2) and TRBJ2-7, with 9 bases identical to TRBD1. Sequences were obtained from peripheral blood. This clonotype was obtained from a woman in her thirties or forties who had recovered from COVID-19. The CDR3 coding sequence is TGTGCCAGCAGCCTGGGACAGGGTTTCGAGCAGTACTTC. Amino acids: CASSLGQGFEQYF.